This T cell receptor beta chain was sequenced during a study of vaccination effects on CD4 cells after COVID-19. The table came from immunoSEQ multiplex PCR; TCRdb's copy has only in-frame clones and leaves some out. In the table there are 15,000 to 20,000 clones, 65% to 80% of which are singletons. Concerning this clone itself: Its antigen is as yet unknown.

After expansion with viral peptide pools in the ViraFEST assay, antigen-specific CD4+ T cells were sequenced. With approximately 10 days of culture completed, CD4+ T cells were isolated. The individual was infected with SARS-CoV-2 between March and December 2020, as confirmed by PCR. It was two doses of either the BNT162b2 or mRNA-1273 vaccine that participants received. V was pared by 3 bases and J by 12 bases, with 14 bases of the junction left unmatched. The germline V gene encodes CDR1 SGHTA and CDR2 FQGNSA. The CDR3 loop spans 15 amino acids. This sequence originates from a human donor who had a prior SARS-CoV-2 infection. Sequenced material: CD4+ T cells from PBMCs cultured with SARS-CoV-2 spike peptides, taken after COVID-19 vaccination. The V and J genes are TRBV7-2 and TRBJ2-4; 7 bases match TRBD2. CDR3 residues: CASSFGGRHIPYQYF. In nucleotides, the CDR3 is TGTGCCAGCAGCTTTGGCGGGAGACATATCCCCTATCAGTACTTC.